Each of the 12 T cell receptor beta chains below was sequenced from the same sample in a study of radiation and T cells in renal cell carcinoma. Method: immunoSEQ multiplex PCR; TCRdb's copy keeps in-frame clones and lacks some. The sample yields some 44,000 clones, about 82% seen once. Time point meaning: blood 4 weeks post-SBRT, at nephrectomy. Treatment: 15 Gy SBRT to primary tumor, nephrectomy 4 weeks later. Sample: blood, taken from a patient whose treatment included radiotherapy and nephrectomy. The receptors were sampled from a woman in her 70s with renal cell carcinoma.

V and J are TRBV15 and TRBJ1-1; a weak D match, TRBD1 (6 bases). Looked up from germline, CDR1 is LNHNV and CDR2 is YYDKDF (reference sequence). The CDR3 runs 15 residues. The ends were cut back, 3 bases at V and 4 bases at J, with 15 bases in the middle. CDR3 nucleotide sequence: TGTGCCACCAGCAGGTCAGGGGCCGTGGGCACTGAAGCTTTCTTT. This encodes CATSRSGAVGTEAFF.

CDR3 protein: CASSMGSRANTEAFF. CDR3 nucleotide sequence: TGTGCCAGTAGTATGGGGAGCAGGGCGAACACTGAAGCTTTCTTT. This chain links TRBV19 with TRBJ1-1; maybe TRBD1 (5 bases). Per germline, CDR1 LNHDA and CDR2 SQIVND (reference sequence). CDR3 length: 15 residues. With 3 bases removed from V and 1 base from J, the gap between germline ends came to 12 bases.

The chain uses TRBV4-1 and TRBJ1-1, with D unresolved. V lost 5 bases and J 0 bases, leaving 10 bases between the germline ends. Germline V gene lookup returns CDR1 MGHRA and CDR2 YSYEKL. The CDR3 contains 14 residues. The CDR3 sequence is CASSSHSLNTEAFF. The DNA of the CDR3 is TGCGCCAGCAGCTCCCACAGCCTGAACACTGAAGCTTTCTTT.

This chain uses TRBV7-8 with TRBJ2-7; TRBD2 might be the D (6 bases). The CDR3 covers 15 residues. The germline V gene has CDR1 SGHVS and CDR2 FQNEAQ. V dropped 1 base and J dropped 0 bases, with 10 bases sitting between them. The CDR3 nucleotides are TGTGCCAGCAGCTTAGGGGGGGACCCCTCCTACGAGCAGTACTTC. Protein product: CASSLGGDPSYEQYF.

The chain joins TRBV5-8 to TRBJ1-4; D is ambiguous. The CDR3 runs to 17 residues. The V and J ends lost 2 bases and 0 bases respectively, with 14 bases between them. Germline V gene lookup returns CDR1 SGHTS and CDR2 YDEGEE. The DNA for the CDR3 is TGTGCCAGCAGCTTCGGAGGCCAATCCTCAACTAATGAAAAACTGTTTTTT. This sequence encodes CASSFGGQSSTNEKLFF.

The chain is built from TRBV5-4 and TRBJ1-3; D unresolved. Trimming removed 0 bases from V and 4 bases from J, with 11 bases in between. Looked up from germline, CDR1 is SGHNT and CDR2 is YYREEE (reference sequence). This CDR3 is built from 15 residues. The DNA for the CDR3 is TGTGCCAGCAGCTTGGCCGCCGGGAGGGGAAACACCATATATTTT. Residues: CASSLAAGRGNTIYF.

This clone was picked up a small number of times. The V call is TRBV10-2, the J call TRBJ2-5; no firm D call. The CDR3 length is 13 residues. Trimming left V 3 bases short and J 0 bases short, with 5 bases between. Germline CDR1 reads WSHSY; CDR2 reads SAAADI. The CDR3 region has the DNA TGCGCCAGCAGTGATTCTTACCAAGAGACCCAGTACTTC. Translated, it gives CASSDSYQETQYF.

This clone was seen only a few times. CDR3 sequence: CASSLGLAENEQFF. CDR3 nucleotide sequence: TGTGCCAGCAGCTTAGGACTAGCGGAAAATGAGCAGTTCTTC. The rearrangement uses TRBV7-2 and TRBJ2-1, with TRBD2 matching over 9 bases. V shed 1 base, J shed 7 bases, and the junction held 2 bases outside the gene matches. This CDR3 has 14 residues. The germline gives CDR1 SGHTA, CDR2 FQGNSA.

The gene calls are TRBV21-1 and TRBJ1-5; TRBD1 is the table's D call and was not checked against the DNA. TRBV21-1 is shown as a pseudogene. CDR3 length: 13 amino acids. CDR3 region: CASIQQGWQPQHF. DNA of the CDR3: TGTGCCAGCATCCAACAGGGCTGGCAGCCCCAGCATTTT.

This clone has a single count. The V gene is TRBV4-1, the J gene TRBJ2-2; D not certain. This CDR3 has 12 amino acids. Trimming cost V 4 bases and J 8 bases, with 8 bases left between them. Germline V gene lookup returns CDR1 MGHRA and CDR2 YSYEKL. The CDR3 DNA sequence: TGCGCCAGCAGCCTACCTCGTGGGGAGCTGTTTTTT. This encodes CASSLPRGELFF.

This clone turned up a few times. The rearrangement uses TRBV9 and TRBJ1-5, with TRBD1 matching 9 bases. From germline, CDR1 is SGDLS and CDR2 YYNGEE. The junction had 8 bases not matched to a gene; V was cut back by 4 bases and J by 6 bases. The CDR3 runs 15 residues. This chain's CDR3 is CASSPGQGPPQPQHF. DNA for the CDR3: TGTGCCAGCAGCCCAGGACAGGGGCCTCCTCAGCCCCAGCATTTT.

V gene TRBV7-3 combines with J gene TRBJ2-3, with TRBD2 matching over 8 bases. Trimming took 5 bases from V and 9 from J; bases not matched to a gene: 13. There are 15 residues in the CDR3. From germline, CDR1 is SGHTA and CDR2 FQGTGA. The CDR3 DNA sequence: TGTGCCAGCAGCGCCCAACCGGGACTAGACAGCACGCAGTATTTT. This encodes CASSAQPGLDSTQYF. The full variable domain, its missing parts supplied by reference TRBV7-3 and TRBJ2-3, is GAGVSQTPSNKVTEKGKYVELRCDPISGHTALYWYRQSLGQGPEFLIYFQGTGAADDSGLPNDRFFAVRPEGSVSTLKIQRTERGDSAVYLCASSAQPGLDSTQYFGPGTRLTVL.